These 21 T cell receptor beta chains were sequenced from one sample in a study of blood T cells in healthy people across ages. Together with a sample-barcoded 5' primer, a J-beta primer mix was included in a second PCR lasting about 7 to 12 cycles. TCRdb reprocessed the 5' RACE reads with MiXCR, giving one entry per CDR3 protein. The data show hundreds of thousands of distinct CDR3 sequences, roughly 58% seen once. What was sequenced was blood. All receptors derive from a man between 60 and 70 years old in good health.

V gene TRBV15 combines with J gene TRBJ2-6; maybe TRBD2 (5 bases). Germline values: CDR1 LNHNV, CDR2 YYDKDF (reference sequence). Trimming took 1 base from V and 3 from J, leaving 10 bases between them. The CDR3 loop spans 16 amino acids. CDR3 region: CATSRGRGDGANVLTF. The CDR3 bases are TGTGCCACCAGCAGAGGACGGGGTGATGGGGCCAACGTCCTGACTTTC.

This chain links TRBV7-2 with TRBJ2-5; D call uncertain. The CDR3 runs to 13 residues. Germline loops: CDR1 SGHTA, CDR2 FQGNSA. Trimming removed 2 bases at V and 5 bases at J, with 9 bases between. In nucleotides, the CDR3 is TGTGCCAGCAGCTTAATGGTGGGGGAGACCCAGTACTTC. Its translation is CASSLMVGETQYF.

This clonotype was counted a few times. The rearrangement links TRBV5-5 to TRBJ2-4; TRBD2 might be the D (5 bases). Germline V gene data show CDR1 as SGHKS and CDR2 as YYEKEE (reference sequence). Trimming cost V 6 bases and J 9 bases, with 10 bases left between them. The CDR3 is 11 residues long. The CDR3, as DNA: TGTGCCAGCACCGAGGGTAGCATTCAGTACTTC. This codes for CASTEGSIQYF.

The chain couples TRBV5-1 to TRBJ2-1; D is tentatively TRBD1 or TRBD2 (6 bases each). V was trimmed by 4 bases and J by 13 bases, leaving 24 bases between them. Germline CDR1 SGHRS, CDR2 YFSETQ. CDR3 length: 15 residues. The chain's CDR3 is CASSRGTSAAETQFF. The CDR3 DNA sequence: TGCGCCAGCAGCCGCGGGACAAGCGCTGCGGAGACCCAGTTCTTC.

This chain links TRBV6-5 with TRBJ2-7; 7 bases fit TRBD2. The CDR3 sequence is 15 residues long. V lost 0 bases and J lost 6; bases outside the gene matches: 8. Germline loops: CDR1 MNHEY, CDR2 SVGAGI. The DNA for the CDR3 is TGTGCCAGCAGTTACTCGGGAGGGGCTGGAGGCGAGCAGTACTTC. As protein: CASSYSGGAGGEQYF.

The chain recombines TRBV6-5 with TRBJ1-2; unclear D gene. CDR1 and CDR2 from the germline V gene are MNHEY and SVGAGI. V lost 6 bases and J lost 3, with 17 bases in between. This CDR3 contains 15 residues. CDR3 in amino acids: CASSHTRTADYGYTF. In nucleotides, the CDR3 is TGTGCCAGCAGCCATACGAGGACCGCCGACTATGGCTACACCTTC.

J is TRBJ1-2 and V is TRBV7-9; TRBD1 agrees at 7 bases. Germline assignment: CDR1 SEHNR and CDR2 FQNEAQ (reference sequence). Losses at the gene ends were 1 base for V and 4 bases for J; bases not matched to a gene: 6. CDR3 length equals 15 residues. DNA of the CDR3: TGTGCCAGCAGCTTAGGCCAACAGGGGTTCTATGGCTACACCTTC. Translation gives CASSLGQQGFYGYTF.

This clonotype turned up a few times. The chain couples TRBV6-6 to TRBJ2-7, with D perhaps matching TRBD1 or TRBD2 (5 bases each). The CDR3 is 15 residues long. Germline assignment: CDR1 MNHNY and CDR2 SVGAGI (reference sequence). V shed 8 bases and J shed 2 bases, with 19 bases lying between them. DNA for the CDR3: TGTGCCAGCGAACCCTCTCGGGGCGGCACCTACGAGCAGTACTTC. It translates to CASEPSRGGTYEQYF.

This clonotype turned up a few times. V usage is TRBV2 and J usage is TRBJ2-5; 8 bases are a match to TRBD2. Trimming took 7 bases from V and 0 from J; bases not matched to a gene: 7. The CDR3 runs to 15 residues. Germline values: CDR1 SNHLY, CDR2 FYNNEI. The CDR3 bases are TGTGCCAGCAAGGGTAGCGGGACGTACCAAGAGACCCAGTACTTC. Translation gives CASKGSGTYQETQYF.

A few counts support this clonotype. V and J are TRBV29-1 and TRBJ2-3; perhaps TRBD2 as D (5 bases). Germline CDR1 is SQVTM and CDR2 is ANQGSEA. V dropped 6 bases and J dropped 3 bases, with 13 bases sitting between them. The CDR3 spans 13 residues. This CDR3 is CSVGLLGTDTQYF. CDR3 coding DNA: TGCAGCGTAGGGTTACTAGGTACAGATACGCAGTATTTT.

The chain links TRBV12-3 or TRBV12-4 to TRBJ2-7; D assignment may be TRBD1 or TRBD2 (6 bases each). The CDR3 extends over 15 amino acids. Trimming shortened V by 6 bases and J by 7 bases, and 22 bases separated the two germline ends. CDR3 DNA: TGTGCCAGCAGCCCCGGCCGGGACTGGGACAAGGAGCAGTACTTC. This sequence encodes CASSPGRDWDKEQYF.

This clonotype showed up many times. The chain has TRBV3-1 and TRBJ2-3, with D unclear. Germline CDR1 and CDR2: LGHDT and YNNKEL (reference sequence). The CDR3 runs to 12 residues. V was pared by 4 bases and J by 2 bases, with 4 bases between. This CDR3 reads CASSPDTDTQYF. DNA of the CDR3: TGTGCCAGCAGCCCCGACACAGATACGCAGTATTTT.

This chain uses TRBV5-1 with TRBJ1-3, with 8 nucleotides matching TRBD1. V trimming: 3 bases; J trimming: 0 bases; junction bases outside the gene matches: 5. CDR3 length: 16 amino acids. Per germline, CDR1 SGHRS and CDR2 YFSETQ. The CDR3 region is CASSSGTGFSGNTIYF. CDR3 DNA: TGCGCCAGCAGCTCCGGGACAGGCTTCTCTGGAAACACCATATATTTT.

This clonotype was recorded a few times. One junction end disagrees with the germline gene, perhaps due to a read error. Written as DNA, the CDR3 is TGCGCTAGCAGCCCGGGACAGGGAACCAAAAACATTCAGTACTTC. Translated: CASSPGQGTKNIQYF. J is TRBJ2-4 and V is TRBV4-1; 9 positions match TRBD1. Germline V gene lookup returns CDR1 MGHRA and CDR2 YSYEKL. The CDR3 is 15 amino acids.

Notes on this clonotype: The conserved final phenylalanine or tryptophan is absent from the CDR3, which likely points to a read error. The chain employs TRBV20-1 and TRBJ2-5; TRBD1 might be the D (6 bases). Trimming took 5 bases from V and 1 from J, leaving 14 bases between them. Germline V gene sequence: CDR1 DFQATT, CDR2 SNEGSKA (reference sequence). This CDR3 is 14 amino acids long. CDR3: CSASTGTPQETQYL. For the CDR3, the DNA is TGCAGTGCTTCTACCGGGACACCCCAAGAGACCCAGTACTTG.

Turning to this clonotype: An end of the junction differs from the germline gene, which may be a read error. This chain connects TRBV5-1 to TRBJ2-1; 9 positions match TRBD2. The CDR3 is 17 amino acids. CDR1 and CDR2 (germline): SGHRS, YFSETQ. The CDR3 DNA reads as TGTGCCAGCAGCTTGGCGAGCGGGGGGAGCTCCTACAATGAGCAGTTCTTC. Protein: CASSLASGGSSYNEQFF.

A few counts support this clonotype. V and J are TRBV3-1 and TRBJ1-1; no clear D gene. The CDR3 length is 11 residues. Trimming removed 1 base from V and 7 bases from J, with 4 bases in between. Germline CDR1 LGHDT, CDR2 YNNKEL (reference sequence). As DNA, the CDR3 is TGTGCCAGCAGCCAAGCCCGTGAAGCTTTCTTT. It is translated as CASSQAREAFF. Full variable domain (rest looked up from reference TRBV3-1 and TRBJ1-1): DTAVSQTPKYLVTQMGNDKSIKCEQNLGHDTMYWYKQDSKKFLKIMFSYNNKELIINETVPNRFSPKSPDKAHLNLHINSLELGDSAVYFCASSQAREAFFGQGTRLTVV.

The gene calls are TRBV6-5 and TRBJ2-7; D may be TRBD2 (6 bases). The J call may not be correct, given that the DNA end is closer to TRBJ2-5. The CDR3 runs to 13 residues. Per germline, CDR1 MNHEY and CDR2 SVGAGI. The CDR3 loop reads CASSYWGEETQYF. DNA of the CDR3: TGTGCCAGCAGTTACTGGGGGGAAGAGACCCAGTACTTC.

Comment on this clonotype: A read error may produce the germline difference seen at one junction end. The chain is built from TRBV5-6 and TRBJ2-7; possible D gene TRBD2, 5 bases. Germline CDR1 and CDR2: SGHDT and YYEEEE. The CDR3 contains 12 residues. The CDR3 DNA is TGTGCCGGCAGCTTGGTTGGAGGCGAGCAGTACTTC. Translated, it gives CAGSLVGGEQYF. Complete variable domain (other parts from reference TRBV5-6 and TRBJ2-7): DAGVTQSPTHLIKTRGQQVTLRCSPKSGHDTVSWYQQALGQGPQFIFQYYEEEERQRGNFPDRFSGHQFPNYSSELNVNALLLGDSALYLCAGSLVGGEQYFGPGTRLTVT.

The rearrangement links TRBV7-7 to TRBJ2-7, with 10 bases matching TRBD2. The DNA end is a closer match to TRBJ2-5, so the J assignment may be wrong. The CDR3 has 16 residues. CDR1 and CDR2 from the germline V gene are SSHAT and FNYEAQ (reference sequence). CDR3 sequence reads: CASSKGLARTGETQYF. The CDR3 DNA follows: TGTGCCAGCAGCAAGGGACTAGCGCGAACTGGAGAGACCCAGTACTTC.

V usage is TRBV6-6 and J usage is TRBJ2-2; TRBD2 is a possible D gene (6 bases). The germline CDR1 and CDR2 sequences are MNHNY and SVGAGI (reference sequence). The V and J ends lost 3 bases and 4 bases respectively, with 18 bases between them. This CDR3 is built from 17 residues. The CDR3, as DNA: TGTGCCAGCAGTTATTCGGATTTGGGGGGATCCACCGGGGAGCTGTTTTTT. This encodes CASSYSDLGGSTGELFF.